A single T cell receptor (beta chain) is shown here with its context. Antigen: not known. The record originates from a study of vaccination and CD4 T cells after COVID-19. Sequenced with the Oncomine TCR Beta short-read assay was DNA taken from cultured CD4+ T cells. Cultured CD4+ T cells yielded the extracted genomic DNA. TCRdb reprocessed the PCR reads with MiXCR, giving one entry per CDR3 protein. Among around 15,000 distinct CDR3 sequences listed, about 61% were seen once. The length of the CDR3 is 14 residues. V was cut by 7 bases and J by 1 base, with 11 bases left in between. Germline CDR1 GTSNPN, CDR2 SVGIG (reference sequence). Treatment specified: approximately nine-day PBMC culture with coronavirus spike peptide pools or control peptides (ViraFEST assay).

Source material: CD4+ T cells from blood, cultured in vitro. The TCR was taken from a human donor who had recovered from COVID-19. The chain recombines TRBV30 with TRBJ2-6, with a tentative D call TRBD2 (5 bases). The CDR3 DNA reads as TGTGCCTTCCTCCGGGGATCTGGGGCCAACGTCCTGACTTTC. It specifies CAFLRGSGANVLTF.